The TCR beta chain under discussion was sequenced for a study of T cells in Graves' hyperthyroidism and ophthalmopathy. Study-wide results and caveats: A median 6.5 months before onset, the model predicted ophthalmopathy. Blood samples included most of the expanded thyroid clonotypes exceeding 0.001.

This clonotype was counted at least ten times. Its antigen is currently unknown. Amplification targeted TCR beta CDR3 regions from RNA transcripts. TCR CDR3 underwent first-round RT-PCR with the HTBI primer set. Via MiXCR, TCRdb re-called the multiplex PCR reads, giving one row per CDR3 protein. The sample lists a few hundred thousand distinct CDR3 sequences, 22% occurring once. Clinical symptoms, serum thyroxine, TRAb, thyroid ultrasound and orbital computed tomography informed diagnoses. A roughly 9.7 ml volume of fresh peripheral blood provided the PBMCs. Source material: blood. The receptor was isolated from a man aged 25 to 45 with Graves' ophthalmopathy.

In DNA, the CDR3 is TGCAGTGCTACTCCTAGCGGAGGCCTCACCTACAATGAGCAGTTCTTC. This encodes CSATPSGGLTYNEQFF. The chain joins TRBV20-1 to TRBJ2-1; 7 nucleotides line up with TRBD2. Germline loops: CDR1 DFQATT, CDR2 SNEGSKA (reference sequence). The length of the CDR3 is 16 residues. V was clipped by 4 bases and J by 2 bases; unmatched bases: 11.